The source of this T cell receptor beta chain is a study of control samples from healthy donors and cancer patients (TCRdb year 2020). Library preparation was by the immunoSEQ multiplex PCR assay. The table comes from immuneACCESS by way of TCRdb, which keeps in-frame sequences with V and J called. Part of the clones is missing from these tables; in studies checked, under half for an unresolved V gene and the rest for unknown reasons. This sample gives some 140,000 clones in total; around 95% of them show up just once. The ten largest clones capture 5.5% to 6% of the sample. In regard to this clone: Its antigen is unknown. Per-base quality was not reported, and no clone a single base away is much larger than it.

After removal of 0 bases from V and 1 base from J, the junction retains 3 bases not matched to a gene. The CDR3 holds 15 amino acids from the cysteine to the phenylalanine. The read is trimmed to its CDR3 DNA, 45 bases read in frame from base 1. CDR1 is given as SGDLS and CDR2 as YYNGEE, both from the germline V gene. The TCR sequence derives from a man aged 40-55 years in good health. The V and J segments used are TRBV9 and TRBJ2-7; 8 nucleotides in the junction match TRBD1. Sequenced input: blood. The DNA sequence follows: TGTGCCAGCAGCGTAGAAGGGACAGGATCCTACGAGCAGTACTTC. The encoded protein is CASSVEGTGSYEQYF.